A single sample is the source of the 2 T cell receptor beta chains below, sequenced in a study of CD8 T cells in Susac syndrome. RNA, at about 0.45 to 1 ug, was reverse transcribed with random hexamers. TCRdb recomputed calls from the immunoSEQ multiplex PCR reads with MiXCR, one row per CDR3 protein. The data contain some 120,000 distinct CDR3 sequences, about 93% of them seen just once; the ten biggest clones take up roughly 0.087%. The specimen was CD4+ T cells from PBMCs. The receptors here all came from a human donor in good health.

The chain carries TRBV5-1 and TRBJ2-2; TRBD2 aligns across 8 bases. Trimming at V came to 2 bases and at J to 4 bases, leaving 4 bases not matched to a gene. The CDR3 has 15 residues. Germline values: CDR1 SGHRS, CDR2 YFSETQ. In DNA form, the CDR3 reads TGCGCCAGCAGCTTTTTCGGGGGGGGCACCGGGGAGCTGTTTTTT. It codes for CASSFFGGGTGELFF.

This clonotype was picked up one time. This rearrangement joins TRBV7-2 to TRBJ2-6; D unclear. CDR1 is SGHTA and CDR2 is FQGNSA in the germline V gene. Trimming stripped 2 bases from V and 0 bases from J, with 5 bases between. The CDR3 runs to 15 residues. CDR3 amino acids: CASSLRSSGANVLTF. The CDR3 DNA reads as TGTGCCAGCAGCTTACGCAGCTCTGGGGCCAACGTCCTGACTTTC.